Below, 13 T cell receptor beta chains from the same sample are listed, as sequenced in a study of tumor-infiltrating lymphocytes in localized non-small cell lung cancer (dated by TCRdb to the early 2020s). The method behind the library was the immunoSEQ multiplex PCR assay. In its TCRdb copy, this immuneACCESS table keeps in-frame sequences only and misses some clones. Where compared with another copy, unresolved V genes explain less than half of these, and the others have no known cause. For this sample there are about 6,400 clones; roughly 71% appear just once. Of the sample, roughly an eighth falls within the top ten clones. The sequenced material came from lung tumor tissue. The receptors were sampled from a human donor with non-small cell lung cancer.

The chain has TRBV6-1 and TRBJ1-1; D remains ambiguous. Trimming pared 6 bases from V and 5 bases from J, leaving 7 bases between. There are 11 residues in the CDR3. Germline V CDR1 and CDR2: MNHNS, SASEGT. CDR3 loop: CASRSGTEAFF. In nucleotides, the CDR3 is TGTGCCAGCAGATCCGGTACTGAAGCTTTCTTT.

The chain carries TRBV18 and TRBJ2-3, with D hard to call. CDR3 size: 12 residues. Trimming took 3 bases from V and 2 from J, leaving 3 bases between them. CDR1 is KGHSH and CDR2 is LQKENI in the germline V gene. In DNA, the CDR3 is TGTGCCAGCTCACCGGTCACAGATACGCAGTATTTT. Its translation: CASSPVTDTQYF.

The V gene is TRBV28, the J gene TRBJ1-1, with D perhaps matching TRBD1 (5 bases). Trimming removed 7 bases at V and 8 bases at J, with 11 bases between. CDR1 is MDHEN, CDR2 SYDVKM, per germline. This CDR3 region has 11 residues. This CDR3 is CASTGAGEAFF. The CDR3 coding sequence is TGTGCCAGCACTGGGGCTGGGGAAGCTTTCTTT.

Here the CDR3 DNA reads TGTGCCAGCAGCTCGATAAAGGGCGCGGGGCAGTTCTTC. Encoded protein: CASSSIKGAGQFF. This chain connects TRBV7-9 to TRBJ2-1, with D perhaps matching TRBD2 (5 bases). V was cut by 4 bases and J by 12 bases, with 16 bases left in between. Germline V CDR1 and CDR2: SEHNR, FQNEAQ (reference sequence). This CDR3 has 13 amino acids.

The gene calls are TRBV28 and TRBJ1-2; TRBD1 is a possible D gene (6 bases). Trimming left V 5 bases short and J 4 bases short, with 17 bases between. This CDR3 has 15 amino acids. Germline values: CDR1 MDHEN, CDR2 SYDVKM. The CDR3 loop is CASSLPGDEAYGYTF. Here the CDR3 DNA reads TGTGCCAGCAGTCTACCAGGGGATGAAGCCTATGGCTACACCTTC.

The chain is built from TRBV7-6 and TRBJ2-7, with D possibly TRBD2 on 6 matching bases. V was pared by 5 bases and J by 3 bases, with 17 bases between. CDR3 length equals 15 residues. Germline values: CDR1 SGHVS, CDR2 FNYEAQ. The CDR3 reads CASSPNSGGGYEQYF. The CDR3, as DNA: TGTGCCAGCAGCCCGAATTCCGGGGGAGGCTACGAGCAGTACTTC. Full variable domain (missing parts from reference TRBV7-6 and TRBJ2-7): GAGVSQSPRYKVTKRGQDVALRCDPISGHVSLYWYRQALGQGPEFLTYFNYEAQQDKSGLPNDRFSAERPEGSISTLTIQRTEQRDSAMYRCASSPNSGGGYEQYFGPGTRLTVT.

J is TRBJ2-4 and V is TRBV4-1; 9 bases match TRBD1. V lost 4 bases to trimming and J lost 6 bases; unmatched junction nucleotides: 7. CDR1 MGHRA and CDR2 YSYEKL come from the germline V gene. The CDR3 loop spans 15 amino acids. CDR3 residues: CASSRTGEYRNIQYF. CDR3 nucleotides: TGCGCCAGCAGCCGGACAGGGGAGTACAGAAACATTCAGTACTTC.

The genes are TRBV2 and TRBJ1-2; 8 bases are a match to TRBD1. CDR1 is SNHLY, CDR2 FYNNEI, per germline. The CDR3 sequence is 15 residues long. V was clipped by 5 bases and J by 4 bases; unmatched bases: 9. CDR3 DNA: TGTGCCAGCAGTTCCACAGGGGGAAGGGTCTATGGCTACACCTTC. This translates into CASSSTGGRVYGYTF.

The rearrangement links TRBV11-2 to TRBJ2-7; the D gene is possibly TRBD2 (6 bases). The CDR3 is 14 amino acids. The germline CDR1 and CDR2 sequences are SGHAT and FQNNGV. The ends were cut back, 3 bases at V and 3 bases at J, with 12 bases in the middle. As DNA, the CDR3 is TGTGCCAGCAGCTTGTCGGGGGAAAACTACGAGCAGTACTTC. Its translation is CASSLSGENYEQYF.

Only a few counts were recorded for this clone. The chain combines TRBV6-5 with TRBJ1-6; D call uncertain. The V end lost 6 bases, the J end lost 9 bases, and 15 bases lay between the germline ends. The CDR3 length is 14 residues. Germline CDR1 MNHEY, CDR2 SVGAGI. CDR3 in DNA: TGTGCCAGCAGAAGGACCATGGGCGGTTCACCCCTCCACTTT. It specifies CASRRTMGGSPLHF.

The V gene is TRBV30, the J gene TRBJ2-2; D is ambiguous. Deletions cut 7 bases from V and 2 bases from J, with 8 bases between. The CDR3 totals 12 residues. Germline V gene data show CDR1 as GTSNPN and CDR2 as SVGIG (reference sequence). This CDR3 reads CASTPNTGELFF. For the CDR3, the DNA is TGTGCCTCGACCCCTAACACCGGGGAGCTGTTTTTT.

Concerning this clone: One end of the junction is discordant with germline, which a read error may explain. V is TRBV14 and J is TRBJ2-3; D unresolved. This CDR3 has 15 residues. Germline V gene lookup returns CDR1 SGHDN and CDR2 FVKESK. In DNA, the CDR3 is TGTGCCAGCAGCCAAGTCTCCAAGGTTAGGGATACGCAGTGTTTT. This gives the protein CASSQVSKVRDTQCF.

J is TRBJ1-6 and V is TRBV2, with TRBD1 matching 9 bases. Germline V gene lookup returns CDR1 SNHLY and CDR2 FYNNEI. CDR3 length: 13 residues. The trim removed 9 bases at V and 12 bases at J, leaving 9 bases unmatched. The CDR3 region is CARTGTGLVPLHF. The CDR3 DNA sequence: TGTGCCAGGACCGGGACAGGGCTAGTACCCCTCCACTTT.